This record looks at one TCR beta chain sequence and its context. The data were obtained in a study of blood T cell repertoires in COVID-19. Overall study context: The United States, Italy and Spain supplied acute and convalescent COVID-19 samples. Sample material is recorded as cDNA or gDNA derived from T cells, B-cell-depleted T cells, or PBMCs.

The ends were cut back, 2 bases at V and 5 bases at J, with 7 bases in the middle. The CDR3 sequence is 13 residues long. Original processing methods: Nucleated cell number was recorded as an estimate derived from reference gene primer amplification. The protocol was immunoSEQ multiplex PCR, while the TCRdb copy is restricted to in-frame clones and leaves out a portion. That table furnishes V, J and clone size, whereas the DNA furnished D and trimming. The repertoire holds about 280,000 clones, about 86% seen once, with 2.1% in the top ten. The chain recombines TRBV12-3 or TRBV12-4 with TRBJ1-5, with D unresolved. Sequencing was done on a sample of peripheral blood. This receptor was identified in a woman under 40 who had recovered from COVID-19. CDR3 DNA sequence: TGTGCCAGCAGTTTAATCGGGGATCAGCCCCAGCATTTT. This translates into CASSLIGDQPQHF.